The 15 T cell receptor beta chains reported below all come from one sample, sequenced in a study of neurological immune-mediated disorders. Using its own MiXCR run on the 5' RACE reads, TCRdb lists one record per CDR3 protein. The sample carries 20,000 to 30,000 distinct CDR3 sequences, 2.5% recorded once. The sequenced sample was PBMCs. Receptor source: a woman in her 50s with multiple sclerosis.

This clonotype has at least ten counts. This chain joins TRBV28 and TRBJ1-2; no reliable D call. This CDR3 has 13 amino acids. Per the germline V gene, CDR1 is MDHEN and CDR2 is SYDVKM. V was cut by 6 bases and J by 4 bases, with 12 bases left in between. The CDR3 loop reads CASSPGRVYGYTF. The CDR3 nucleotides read TGTGCCAGCAGCCCCGGGAGGGTCTATGGCTACACCTTC.

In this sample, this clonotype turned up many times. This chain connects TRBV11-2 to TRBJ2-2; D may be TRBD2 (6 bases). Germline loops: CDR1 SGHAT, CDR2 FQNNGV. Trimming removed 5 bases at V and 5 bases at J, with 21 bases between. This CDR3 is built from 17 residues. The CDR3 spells CASSLQLAPDLTGELFF. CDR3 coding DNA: TGTGCCAGCAGCCTCCAACTAGCCCCGGATCTGACCGGGGAGCTGTTTTTT.

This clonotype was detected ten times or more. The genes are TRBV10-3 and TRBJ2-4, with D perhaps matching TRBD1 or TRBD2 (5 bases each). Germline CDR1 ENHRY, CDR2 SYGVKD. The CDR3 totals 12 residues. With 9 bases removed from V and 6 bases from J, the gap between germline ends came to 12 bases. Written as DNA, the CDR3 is TGTGCCATTGGAACCGGGGCAAACATTCAGTACTTC. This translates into CAIGTGANIQYF.

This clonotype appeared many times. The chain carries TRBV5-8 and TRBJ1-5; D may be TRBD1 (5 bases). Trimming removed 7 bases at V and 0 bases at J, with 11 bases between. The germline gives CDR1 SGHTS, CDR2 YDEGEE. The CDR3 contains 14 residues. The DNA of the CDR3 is TGTGCCAGCCAGGGACTGATTAGCAATCAGCCCCAGCATTTT. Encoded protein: CASQGLISNQPQHF.

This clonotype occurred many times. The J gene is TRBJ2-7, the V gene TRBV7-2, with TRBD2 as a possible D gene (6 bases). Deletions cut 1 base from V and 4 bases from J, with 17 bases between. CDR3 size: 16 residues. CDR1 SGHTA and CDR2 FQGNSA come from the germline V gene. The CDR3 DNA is TGTGCCAGCAGCTTAGGGCTCATCGGGAGTGGGTACGAGCAGTACTTC. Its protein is CASSLGLIGSGYEQYF.

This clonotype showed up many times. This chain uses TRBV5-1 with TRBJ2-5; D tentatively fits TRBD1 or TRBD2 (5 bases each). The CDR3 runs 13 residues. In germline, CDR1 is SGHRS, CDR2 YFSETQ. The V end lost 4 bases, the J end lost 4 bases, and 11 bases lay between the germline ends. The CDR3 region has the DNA TGCGCCAGCAGCGCCGGGACGAGAGAGACCCAGTACTTC. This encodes CASSAGTRETQYF. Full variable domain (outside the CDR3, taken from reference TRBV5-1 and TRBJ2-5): KAGVTQTPRYLIKTRGQQVTLSCSPISGHRSVSWYQQTPGQGLQFLFEYFSETQRNKGNFPGRFSGRQFSNSRSEMNVSTLELGDSALYLCASSAGTRETQYFGPGTRLLVL.

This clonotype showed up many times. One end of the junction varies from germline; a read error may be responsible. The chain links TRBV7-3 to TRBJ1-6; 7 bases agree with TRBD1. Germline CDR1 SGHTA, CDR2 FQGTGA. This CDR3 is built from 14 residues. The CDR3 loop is CASSPGQYNSPLNF. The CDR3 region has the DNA TGTGCCAGCAGCCCGGGACAGTATAATTCACCCCTCAACTTT.

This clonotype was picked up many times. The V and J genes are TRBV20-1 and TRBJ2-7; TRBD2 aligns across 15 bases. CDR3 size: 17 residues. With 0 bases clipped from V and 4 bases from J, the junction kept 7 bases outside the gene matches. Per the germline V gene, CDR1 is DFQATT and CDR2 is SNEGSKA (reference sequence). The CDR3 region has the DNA TGCAGTGCTAGAGATCTCCCCGGACTAGCGGGAGGGTACGAGCAGTACTTC. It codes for CSARDLPGLAGGYEQYF.

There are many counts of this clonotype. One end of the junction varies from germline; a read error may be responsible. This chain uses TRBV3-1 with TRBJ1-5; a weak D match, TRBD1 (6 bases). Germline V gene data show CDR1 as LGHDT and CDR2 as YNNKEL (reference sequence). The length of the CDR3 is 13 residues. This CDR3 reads CASSHREDQPQNF. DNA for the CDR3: TGTGCCAGCAGTCACAGGGAGGATCAGCCCCAGAATTTT.

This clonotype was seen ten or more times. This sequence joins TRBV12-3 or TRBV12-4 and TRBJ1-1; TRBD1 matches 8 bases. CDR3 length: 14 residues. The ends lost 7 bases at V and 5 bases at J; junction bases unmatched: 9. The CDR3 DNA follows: TGTGCCAGCACCCATCTAACAGGGGGAACTGAAGCTTTCTTT. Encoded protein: CASTHLTGGTEAFF.

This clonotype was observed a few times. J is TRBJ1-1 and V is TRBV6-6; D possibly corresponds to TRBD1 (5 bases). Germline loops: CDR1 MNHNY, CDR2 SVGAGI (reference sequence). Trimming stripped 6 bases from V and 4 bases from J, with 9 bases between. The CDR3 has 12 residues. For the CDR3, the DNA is TGTGCCAGCAGCCCCCAGGGCACTGAAGCTTTCTTT. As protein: CASSPQGTEAFF.

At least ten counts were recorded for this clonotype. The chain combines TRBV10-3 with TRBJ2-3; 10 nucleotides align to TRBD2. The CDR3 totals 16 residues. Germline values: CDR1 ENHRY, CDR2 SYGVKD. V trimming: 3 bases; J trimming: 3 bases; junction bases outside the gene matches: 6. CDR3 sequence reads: CAISDGAGGLTDTQYF. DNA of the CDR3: TGTGCCATCAGTGACGGAGCGGGGGGGCTTACAGATACGCAGTATTTT.

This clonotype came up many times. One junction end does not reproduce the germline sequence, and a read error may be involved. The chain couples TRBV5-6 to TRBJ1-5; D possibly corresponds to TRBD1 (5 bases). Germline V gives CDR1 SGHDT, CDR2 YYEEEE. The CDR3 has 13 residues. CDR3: CASSSGGDQPQNF. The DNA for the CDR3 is TGTGCCAGCAGCTCTGGGGGGGATCAGCCCCAGAATTTT.

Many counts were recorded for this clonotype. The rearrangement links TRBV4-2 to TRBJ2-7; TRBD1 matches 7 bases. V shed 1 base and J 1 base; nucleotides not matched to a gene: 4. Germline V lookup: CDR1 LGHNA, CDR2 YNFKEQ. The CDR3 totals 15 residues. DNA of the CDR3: TGTGCCAGCAGCCAAGTAACAGGGGCTTCCTACGAGCAGTACTTC. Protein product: CASSQVTGASYEQYF.

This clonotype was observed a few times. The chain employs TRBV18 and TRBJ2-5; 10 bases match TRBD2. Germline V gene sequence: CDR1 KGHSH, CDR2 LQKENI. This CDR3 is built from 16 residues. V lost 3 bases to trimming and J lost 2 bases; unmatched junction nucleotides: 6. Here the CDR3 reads CASSPSGRALQETQYF. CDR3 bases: TGTGCCAGCTCACCCAGCGGGAGGGCCCTACAAGAGACCCAGTACTTC.